The 8 T cell receptor beta chains in this list originate from one sample, sequenced in a study of T cells in Graves' hyperthyroidism and ophthalmopathy. The CDR3 regions of TCR beta were amplified from RNA transcripts. First-round RT-PCR with HTBI primers amplified the TCR CDR3 region. TCRdb ran MiXCR on the multiplex PCR reads and lists one entry per CDR3 protein. The sample carries roughly 500,000 distinct CDR3 sequences, about 16% recorded once. Sequenced: blood. These receptors all come from a woman aged 25 to 39 with Graves' ophthalmopathy.

V and J are TRBV4-3 and TRBJ1-6, with D tentatively TRBD1 (6 bases). Germline lookup yields CDR1 LGHNA and CDR2 YSLEER. Trimming took 0 bases from V and 2 from J, leaving 20 bases between them. The length of the CDR3 is 20 residues. CDR3 in amino acids: CASSQDNSQGRRAYNSPLHF. Here the CDR3 DNA reads TGCGCCAGCAGCCAAGATAACTCCCAGGGGAGGAGGGCCTATAATTCACCCCTCCACTTT.

This clonotype has more than one count but fewer than ten. V usage is TRBV29-1 and J usage is TRBJ1-1, with a possible D match to TRBD1 (5 bases). The germline gives CDR1 SQVTM, CDR2 ANQGSEA. V lost 4 bases and J lost 0, with 12 bases in between. This CDR3 has 14 amino acids. Here the CDR3 reads CSVGPGQMNTEAFF. The CDR3 DNA is TGCAGCGTTGGTCCAGGACAAATGAACACTGAAGCTTTCTTT.

The table lists this clonotype with a few counts. This rearrangement joins TRBV11-2 to TRBJ1-1; no clear D gene. CDR1 SGHAT and CDR2 FQNNGV come from the germline V gene. The CDR3 is made up of 14 amino acids. Deletions cut 2 bases from V and 1 base from J, with 8 bases between. This CDR3 reads CASSLITENTEAFF. For the CDR3, the DNA is TGTGCCAGCAGCTTAATTACGGAGAACACTGAAGCTTTCTTT.

V gene TRBV6-1 combines with J gene TRBJ2-6, with a weak D call TRBD1 (5 bases). The CDR3 contains 16 residues. V was cut by 2 bases and J by 1 base, with 9 bases left in between. The germline V gene has CDR1 MNHNS and CDR2 SASEGT. The CDR3 protein is CASSEQGNSGANVLTF. The CDR3 nucleotides read TGTGCCAGCAGTGAACAGGGCAATTCTGGGGCCAACGTCCTGACTTTC.

This clonotype was counted at least ten times. The rearrangement links TRBV5-1 to TRBJ2-2; D is unclear. The CDR3 consists of 14 residues. V dropped 6 bases and J dropped 0 bases, with 9 bases sitting between them. Germline V gene sequence: CDR1 SGHRS, CDR2 YFSETQ. The CDR3 here is CASTRDANTGELFF. CDR3 coding DNA: TGCGCCAGCACAAGAGATGCGAACACCGGGGAGCTGTTTTTT.

A few counts support this clonotype. V and J are TRBV9 and TRBJ2-1, with 8 bases lining up with TRBD2. Germline trimming cut 2 bases from V and 5 bases from J; bases unmatched to any gene: 9. This CDR3 is 16 amino acids long. Germline-derived CDR1 and CDR2 are SGDLS and YYNGEE. The CDR3 spells CASSVQGTRKNNEQFF. The CDR3, as DNA: TGTGCCAGCAGCGTTCAAGGGACTAGAAAAAACAATGAGCAGTTCTTC.

The rearrangement joins TRBV11-3 to TRBJ2-1; 13 bases align to TRBD2. This CDR3 region has 21 residues. CDR1 SGHNT and CDR2 YENEEA come from the germline V gene. J lost 4 bases, V lost 4 bases, and 19 bases had no gene match. CDR3 nucleotides: TGTGCCAGCAGCTCGTCGGCCCCCGGGACTAGCGGGACCCCCCCTTACAATGAGCAGTTCTTC. Translated: CASSSSAPGTSGTPPYNEQFF.

V is TRBV6-1 and J is TRBJ2-7; TRBD1 might be the D (6 bases). V was cut by 6 bases and J by 6 bases, with 12 bases left in between. Germline CDR1 is MNHNS and CDR2 is SASEGT. There are 12 residues in the CDR3. CDR3 region: CASSLQGVEQYF. The CDR3 DNA sequence: TGTGCCAGCAGCCTACAGGGTGTCGAGCAGTACTTC.